What follows are 24 T cell receptor beta chains derived from one specimen sequenced in a study of blood T cell repertoires in COVID-19. Sequencing was performed with immunoSEQ multiplex PCR; in TCRdb, only in-frame clones are kept and a portion is missing. The table shows approximately 200,000 clones, with roughly four fifths occurring only once. Sequencing was performed on PBMCs or T cells enriched from blood (not recorded which). Source of these receptors: a man in his fifties or sixties who had recovered from COVID-19.

J is TRBJ1-2 and V is TRBV7-9; the match to TRBD1 covers 8 bases. The junction had 3 bases not matched to a gene; V was cut back by 5 bases and J by 4 bases. Germline-derived CDR1 and CDR2 are SEHNR and FQNEAQ (reference sequence). This CDR3 comprises 13 residues. Here the CDR3 reads CASSAGGVYGYTF. In DNA, the CDR3 is TGTGCCAGCAGCGCAGGGGGCGTCTATGGCTACACCTTC. Looking up the rest from reference TRBV7-9 and TRBJ1-2 gives the full variable domain: DTGVSQNPRHKITKRGQNVTFRCDPISEHNRLYWYRQTLGQGPEFLTYFQNEAQLEKSRLLSDRFSAERPKGSFSTLEIQRTEQGDSAMYLCASSAGGVYGYTFGSGTRLTVV.

As concerns this clone: Within the sample, other DNA sequences also encode this same CDR3. This chain uses TRBV19 with TRBJ2-1; a possible D gene is TRBD1 (5 bases). This CDR3 spans 13 amino acids. Deletions cut 3 bases from V and 6 bases from J, with 9 bases between. Per germline, CDR1 LNHDA and CDR2 SQIVND (reference sequence). The CDR3, as DNA: TGTGCCAGTAGTATCATGCAGGGCAATGAGCAGTTCTTC. Translated: CASSIMQGNEQFF.

The gene calls are TRBV19 and TRBJ1-3; D uncertain. With 5 bases removed from V and 2 bases from J, the gap between germline ends came to 13 bases. This CDR3 comprises 15 residues. Germline lookup yields CDR1 LNHDA and CDR2 SQIVND (reference sequence). The chain's CDR3 is CASSVEKEPGNTIYF. The CDR3 nucleotides read TGTGCCAGTAGTGTGGAAAAGGAGCCTGGAAACACCATATATTTT.

This clone was detected a few times. This chain links TRBV3-1 (or the pseudogene TRBV3-2) with TRBJ1-5, with a possible D match to TRBD1 (6 bases). The CDR3 is 14 residues long. V gave up 3 bases and J gave up 2 bases, with 8 bases separating them. Germline V gene lookup returns CDR1 LGHDT and CDR2 YNNKEL (reference sequence). CDR3 sequence: CASSQNRGNQPQHF. DNA for the CDR3: TGTGCCAGCAGCCAGAACAGGGGCAATCAGCCCCAGCATTTT.

The chain is built from TRBV5-4 and TRBJ2-5; 11 positions agree with TRBD2. Looked up from germline, CDR1 is SGHNT and CDR2 is YYREEE (reference sequence). Trimming removed 0 bases from V and 2 bases from J; junction bases left unmatched: 3. This CDR3 is built from 16 residues. The CDR3 region has the DNA TGTGCCAGCAGCTTGGGACTAGCGGGGAGTCAAGAGACCCAGTACTTC. Protein sequence: CASSLGLAGSQETQYF.

This clone occurred once. The sample carries other DNA sequences with the same CDR3. This chain links TRBV7-2 with TRBJ1-4; 8 nucleotides align to TRBD1. The germline CDR1 and CDR2 sequences are SGHTA and FQGNSA. J lost 7 bases, V lost 3 bases, and 1 base had no gene match. The CDR3 is 13 residues long. The CDR3 spells CASSFGQGEKLFF. CDR3 sequence (DNA): TGTGCCAGCAGCTTTGGACAGGGTGAAAAACTGTTTTTT.

V and J are TRBV3-1 (or the pseudogene TRBV3-2) and TRBJ1-1; D may be TRBD1 (6 bases). The germline V gene encodes CDR1 LGHDT and CDR2 YNNKEL (reference sequence). The CDR3 length is 17 residues. Deletions cut 3 bases from V and 3 bases from J, with 20 bases between. The CDR3 loop is CASSHLAGERRDTEAFF. The CDR3 DNA is TGTGCCAGCAGCCACTTAGCAGGGGAACGACGCGACACTGAAGCTTTCTTT.

This clone has a handful of counts. V gene TRBV27 combines with J gene TRBJ2-7; a possible D gene is TRBD1 (6 bases). Per germline, CDR1 MNHEY and CDR2 SMNVEV (reference sequence). V dropped 4 bases and J dropped 5 bases, with 12 bases sitting between them. The length of the CDR3 is 13 residues. CDR3 DNA sequence: TGTGCCAGCAGTTCGTACAGGGTCCACGAGCAGTACTTC. Its protein is CASSSYRVHEQYF.

The chain joins TRBV18 to TRBJ1-3; possible D gene TRBD1, 6 bases. Trimming stripped 6 bases from V and 2 bases from J, with 14 bases between. The CDR3 sequence is 15 residues long. From germline, CDR1 is KGHSH and CDR2 LQKENI. The CDR3 region is CASSPTGLPGNTIYF. DNA of the CDR3: TGTGCCAGCTCCCCCACAGGGCTCCCTGGAAACACCATATATTTT.

This clone was counted once. This chain uses TRBV3-1 (or the pseudogene TRBV3-2) with TRBJ2-1, with D perhaps matching TRBD1 (6 bases). V was clipped by 1 base and J by 5 bases, with 15 bases between them. This CDR3 comprises 16 residues. Germline assignment: CDR1 LGHDT and CDR2 YNNKEL (reference sequence). CDR3 DNA: TGTGCCAGCAGCCAAGTTTCCGGGACACTGAACAATGAGCAGTTCTTC. Residues: CASSQVSGTLNNEQFF.

The chain employs TRBV4-1 and TRBJ2-5, with TRBD2 identical over 15 bases. CDR1 is MGHRA, CDR2 YSYEKL, per germline. CDR3 length: 17 residues. Trimming took 4 bases from V and 5 from J; bases not matched to a gene: 8. The CDR3 sequence is CASSPGLAGGRGETQYF. In DNA form, the CDR3 reads TGCGCCAGCAGCCCGGGACTAGCGGGGGGCAGGGGGGAGACCCAGTACTTC.

Details on this clone: Mismatch with germline at one junction end may stem from a read error. The chain carries TRBV7-7 and TRBJ2-7; 10 positions match TRBD2. Germline CDR1 is SSHAT and CDR2 is FNYEAQ (reference sequence). The CDR3 loop spans 16 amino acids. The CDR3 DNA sequence: TGTGCTAGCAGCCCCGCAACCGGGACTAGCGTCGGCGAGCAGTACTTC. As protein: CASSPATGTSVGEQYF.

The chain carries TRBV6-2 or TRBV6-3 and TRBJ1-4; D might be TRBD1 (6 bases). CDR1 and CDR2 (germline): MNHEY, SVGEGT. V was shortened by 6 bases and J by 5 bases, with 16 bases between the two germline ends. CDR3 size: 15 residues. This CDR3 reads CASRPTGPRNEKLFF. CDR3 sequence (DNA): TGTGCCAGCAGACCTACAGGGCCTCGCAATGAAAAACTGTTTTTT.

V and J are TRBV19 and TRBJ2-2; D ambiguous. V was clipped by 2 bases and J by 0 bases, with 10 bases between them. The germline V gene has CDR1 LNHDA and CDR2 SQIVND (reference sequence). The CDR3 is 16 residues long. The CDR3 loop is CASSIKFPANTGELFF. CDR3 DNA sequence: TGTGCCAGTAGTATAAAATTCCCGGCGAACACCGGGGAGCTGTTTTTT.

This clone was detected once. The rearrangement uses TRBV3-1 (or the pseudogene TRBV3-2) and TRBJ1-1, with TRBD1 matching over 8 bases. CDR1 and CDR2 from the germline V gene are LGHDT and YNNKEL (reference sequence). J gave up 5 bases and V 4 bases, and 9 bases lay outside the gene matches. The CDR3 spans 15 residues. CDR3 in amino acids: CASSLQTGGLTEAFF. As DNA, the CDR3 is TGTGCCAGCAGCCTTCAAACAGGGGGTTTAACTGAAGCTTTCTTT.

The rearrangement links TRBV5-1 to TRBJ2-2; 7 bases map to TRBD1. The CDR3 runs to 17 residues. The germline gives CDR1 SGHRS, CDR2 YFSETQ. The J segment lost 0 bases and the V segment lost 4 bases, leaving 9 bases of the junction unmatched. The CDR3, as DNA: TGCGCCAGCAGCCCACAGGGGTCAAGCACGAACACCGGGGAGCTGTTTTTT. Translating gives CASSPQGSSTNTGELFF.

This clone was seen only a few times. The chain combines TRBV29-1 with TRBJ2-4, with TRBD1 as a possible D gene (5 bases). This CDR3 comprises 14 residues. V lost 6 bases to trimming and J lost 0 bases, with 12 bases between them. Per the germline V gene, CDR1 is SQVTM and CDR2 is ANQGSEA. CDR3 region: CSVIPDIAKNIQYF. CDR3 bases: TGCAGCGTCATTCCGGACATAGCCAAAAACATTCAGTACTTC. The full variable domain, its missing parts supplied by reference TRBV29-1 and TRBJ2-4, is SAVISQKPSRDICQRGTSLTIQCQVDSQVTMMFWYRQQPGQSLTLIATANQGSEATYESGFVIDKFPISRPNLTFSTLTVSNMSPEDSSIYLCSVIPDIAKNIQYFGAGTRLSVL.

The chain links TRBV11-2 to TRBJ1-5, with TRBD1 matching 10 bases. V was pared by 5 bases and J by 9 bases, with 1 base of the junction left unmatched. Germline V gene sequence: CDR1 SGHAT, CDR2 FQNNGV. The length of the CDR3 is 12 residues. In DNA form, the CDR3 reads TGTGCCAGCAGCCGGACAGGGGGGCCCCAGCATTTT. Its protein product is CASSRTGGPQHF.

This clone was counted between two and nine times. The rearrangement uses TRBV4-3 and TRBJ2-2, with 8 bases fitting TRBD1. Germline CDR1 reads LGHNA; CDR2 reads YSLEER. The CDR3 contains 17 residues. Germline trimming cut 3 bases from V and 6 bases from J; bases unmatched to any gene: 12. The CDR3, as DNA: TGCGCCAGCAGCCAGAGGAAAACAGGGGGATTTGCCGGGGAGCTGTTTTTT. Residues: CASSQRKTGGFAGELFF.

This clone was detected once. The chain uses TRBV7-6 and TRBJ1-1; D is unclear. Germline CDR1 SGHVS, CDR2 FNYEAQ. Trimming left V 0 bases short and J 7 bases short, with 9 bases between. This CDR3 is built from 13 residues. CDR3 residues: CASSLAREGEAFF. DNA for the CDR3: TGTGCCAGCAGCTTAGCGAGGGAGGGTGAAGCTTTCTTT. Full variable domain (rest looked up from reference TRBV7-6 and TRBJ1-1): GAGVSQSPRYKVTKRGQDVALRCDPISGHVSLYWYRQALGQGPEFLTYFNYEAQQDKSGLPNDRFSAERPEGSISTLTIQRTEQRDSAMYRCASSLAREGEAFFGQGTRLTVV.

This chain connects TRBV30 to TRBJ2-3; D might be TRBD1 (7 bases). V lost 6 bases, J lost 5 bases, and 21 bases lay in between. The CDR3 contains 15 residues. Germline V gene data show CDR1 as GTSNPN and CDR2 as SVGIG (reference sequence). CDR3 sequence reads: CACHGSRGAQDTQYF. CDR3 nucleotide sequence: TGTGCCTGCCACGGGTCCAGGGGGGCCCAAGATACGCAGTATTTT.

This clone has just one count. This rearrangement joins TRBV5-1 to TRBJ1-6; 8 nucleotides align to TRBD1. This CDR3 contains 17 residues. Germline lookup yields CDR1 SGHRS and CDR2 YFSETQ. The junction had 6 bases not matched to a gene; V was cut back by 0 bases and J by 4 bases. The CDR3 nucleotides are TGCGCCAGCAGCTTGGGTGGACAGGGTGCTTATAATTCACCCCTCCACTTT. Translating it yields CASSLGGQGAYNSPLHF. Complete variable domain (other parts from reference TRBV5-1 and TRBJ1-6): KAGVTQTPRYLIKTRGQQVTLSCSPISGHRSVSWYQQTPGQGLQFLFEYFSETQRNKGNFPGRFSGRQFSNSRSEMNVSTLELGDSALYLCASSLGGQGAYNSPLHFGNGTRLTVT.

This clone was seen a handful of times. The chain links TRBV29-1 to TRBJ1-1; no clear D. This CDR3 comprises 14 residues. V gave up 4 bases and J gave up 1 base, with 13 bases separating them. Per germline, CDR1 SQVTM and CDR2 ANQGSEA. The CDR3 loop is CSVAVASGNTEAFF. DNA for the CDR3: TGCAGCGTTGCAGTAGCGTCGGGGAACACTGAAGCTTTCTTT.

The rearrangement links TRBV4-3 to TRBJ1-6; weak D call: TRBD1 (6 bases). The V and J ends lost 6 bases and 7 bases respectively, with 16 bases between them. The CDR3 is 15 amino acids. Germline V gives CDR1 LGHNA, CDR2 YSLEER. The CDR3 sequence is CASRRTGSFNSPLHF. The CDR3 DNA reads TGCGCCAGCAGACGAACAGGGTCATTCAATTCACCCCTCCACTTT.